Listed below are T cell receptor beta chains from one sample, sequenced in a study of human T cells and chemical hapten exposure. Via MiXCR, TCRdb re-called the RACE reads, giving one row per CDR3 protein. This table holds fewer than 40,000 distinct CDR3 sequences, 5.5% found once. The sequencing input was whole blood. These receptor sequences come from a human donor in good health. Some clones in this sample may be carry-over from other donors' samples. Each CDR3 is given with its conserved first and last residue. Part of the rows lack a size; the others show once, few, many or a class for expanded clones.

length	V	J	size	CDR3
11	TRBV20-1	TRBJ2-7	many	CSATGTSGNIF
14	TRBV25-1	TRBJ2-3	many	CASGDRTLTDTQYF
14	TRBV21-1	TRBJ2-3	many	CASSKDRGTDTQYF
13	TRBV5-4	TRBJ2-3	many	CASSLPSPDTQYF
15	TRBV9	TRBJ1-1	.	CASSGQNFMNTEAFF
15	TRBV5-1	TRBJ2-1	few	CASSWNGQGNNEQFF
15	TRBV6-6	TRBJ2-3	many	CASSDSGAYTDTQYF
15	TRBV12-3/TRBV12-4	TRBJ1-1	few	CASRITGKTNTEAFF
16	TRBV6-2/TRBV6-3	TRBJ2-2	many	CASSYRRQSYTGELFF
18	TRBV6-1	TRBJ1-5	few	CAIKRKDSFQDLNQPQHF
12	TRBV12-3/TRBV12-4	TRBJ2-2	few	CASSLGTGELFF
14	TRBV6-7	TRBJ2-7	many	CASSEREYAYEQYF
16	TRBV18	TRBJ2-1	many	CASSSRTSGNYNEQFF
13	TRBV20-1	TRBJ2-5	many	CSASLTSEETQYF
17	TRBV15	TRBJ1-3	many	CATSRDGGQGAGNTIYF
13	TRBV5-5	TRBJ1-3	many	CASSSETGNTIYF
13	TRBV5-5	TRBJ1-2	.	CASNRDANYGYTF
15	TRBV7-2	TRBJ2-1	many	CASSFTGQMTIEQFF
17	TRBV27	TRBJ2-6	.	CASSFLDRGGGANVLTF
16	TRBV5-6	TRBJ1-2	few	CASNLVSGAGLYGYTF
15	TRBV12-3/TRBV12-4	TRBJ1-6	many	CASSLNGLYNSPLHF
14	TRBV6-2/TRBV6-3	TRBJ2-3	medium-sized	CASSYSAEPDTQYF
15	TRBV11-2	TRBJ2-1	medium-sized	CASSPGASAYNEQFF
9	TRBV29-1	TRBJ1-1	.	CSVGTEAFF
17	TRBV2	TRBJ1-1	many	CASRGQSGITVNTEAFF
15	TRBV6-5	TRBJ2-1	.	CASSPGLPGSNEQFF
13	TRBV10-3	TRBJ2-7	many	CAISDQGAYEQYF
15	TRBV6-1	TRBJ2-4	few	CASIQGSSAGDIQYF
11	TRBV30	TRBJ1-1	few	CAWSVGEEAFF
16	TRBV7-2	TRBJ2-3	few	CASSTQPGLATDTQYF
14	TRBV25-1	TRBJ2-3	many	CASSEILVPDTQYF
12	TRBV3-1	TRBJ1-1	many	CASSPRGTEAFF
14	TRBV12-3/TRBV12-4	TRBJ2-1	.	CASSLQPPGNEQFF
12	TRBV10-3	TRBJ1-1	many	CAISGTGPEAFF
11	TRBV25-1	TRBJ1-1	many	CASSEGPEAFF
16	TRBV7-9	TRBJ1-3	few	CASSFLGSSSGNTIYF
11	TRBV29-1	TRBJ2-3	many	CSVYRADTQYF
13	TRBV5-1	TRBJ2-3	many	CASSLAGVDTQYF
17	TRBV7-2	TRBJ2-5	many	CASSLSKTGALQETQYF
16	TRBV7-8	TRBJ2-3	many	CASSSRGAGATDTQYF
13	TRBV4-1	TRBJ1-1	few	CASSQSWGTEAFF
13	TRBV7-7	TRBJ2-7	many	CASSLAEGTEQYF